The sequence of this TCR beta chain was determined in a study of blood T cell repertoires in COVID-19 (dated by TCRdb to the early 2020s). In terms of the full investigation: Collaborator samples came from the United States, Italy and Spain and covered acute and convalescent phases of COVID-19. The material from the prospective study consisted of cDNA or gDNA derived from T cells, B-cell-depleted T cells, or PBMCs. The dataset comprised deeply sampled blood TCRbeta repertoires from subjects exposed to, actively infected with, or recovered from COVID-19. The repertoires were released in a freely available public database meant as a resource for research on the immune response to SARS-CoV-2. Samples came from the ongoing ImmuneRACE study (first 160 participants) plus 1,254 subjects from 6 global collaborators. The sample metadata nearly always contained a de-identified subject ID, COVID-19 status, age in years and sex. HLA class I and class II types, where available, came from metadata supplied by the sample provider rather than from assay-based typing.

TCRbeta CDR3 regions were amplified from genomic DNA using the immunoSEQ Assay, a bias-controlled multiplex PCR. Per the original workflow: The number of nucleated cells in each sample was estimated by amplification of reference gene primers within the assay. Sequence reads were collapsed and filtered to measure the absolute abundance of every unique TCRbeta CDR3 rearrangement. For each sample, productive Simpson clonality was calculated as the square root of Simpson's diversity index across productive rearrangements. This immuneACCESS table, as held by TCRdb, lists in-frame sequences with V and J called but not all clones. Of the missing ones, under half trace to an unresolved V gene in checked studies; the others have no known cause. V and J calls and clone size come straight from that table; D and trimming were deduced from the DNA. A total of hundreds of thousands of clones appear in this sample, 90% to 95% of them only once. The ten largest clones capture under 2.5% of the sample.

CDR1 and CDR2 are read off the germline V gene as LGHNA and YSLEER. Inclusive of the bounding cysteine and phenylalanine, the CDR3 is 13 residues long. Only CDR3 DNA remains: 39 bases, in frame from the first base. V was cut back by 0 bases and J by 4 bases, leaving a gap of 6 bases between them. A note on this clone: Its specific antigen is unknown. No qualities accompany the bases; no much larger clone lies one base away. Other DNA sequences in this specimen translate into the identical CDR3.

Participants in the prospective study were aged roughly 18 to 89 years, lived in 20 to 25 United States geographic areas, and enrolled through a virtual design. To assign participants to cohorts, the prospective study relied on clinical history that participants themselves reported in a screening survey and a study questionnaire. Recovered participants in ImmuneRACE Cohort 3 were defined by two consecutive negative NP/OP PCR tests, clearance by a healthcare professional, or resolution of symptoms. Mobile phlebotomists in the prospective study collected whole blood, serum and a nasopharyngeal or oropharyngeal swab from every participant. Over a roughly 2-month period, participants in the prospective study had the option of providing additional blood draws and questionnaires. Before DNA extraction, prospective study blood samples were shipped either frozen or at room temperature. Broad study findings and their caveats: How much clinical and demographic metadata was included differed by source and by participant, and the metadata was provided uncurated.

The receptor comes from a woman aged 18-29 years who had recovered from COVID-19. Sequenced sample: PBMCs or T cells enriched from blood (not recorded which). This chain is built from TRBV4-3 and TRBJ1-1; no D gene call is confident. The DNA sequence is given as TGCGCCAGCAGCCAAGATCTAAGCACTGAAGCTTTCTTT. This encodes CASSQDLSTEAFF.